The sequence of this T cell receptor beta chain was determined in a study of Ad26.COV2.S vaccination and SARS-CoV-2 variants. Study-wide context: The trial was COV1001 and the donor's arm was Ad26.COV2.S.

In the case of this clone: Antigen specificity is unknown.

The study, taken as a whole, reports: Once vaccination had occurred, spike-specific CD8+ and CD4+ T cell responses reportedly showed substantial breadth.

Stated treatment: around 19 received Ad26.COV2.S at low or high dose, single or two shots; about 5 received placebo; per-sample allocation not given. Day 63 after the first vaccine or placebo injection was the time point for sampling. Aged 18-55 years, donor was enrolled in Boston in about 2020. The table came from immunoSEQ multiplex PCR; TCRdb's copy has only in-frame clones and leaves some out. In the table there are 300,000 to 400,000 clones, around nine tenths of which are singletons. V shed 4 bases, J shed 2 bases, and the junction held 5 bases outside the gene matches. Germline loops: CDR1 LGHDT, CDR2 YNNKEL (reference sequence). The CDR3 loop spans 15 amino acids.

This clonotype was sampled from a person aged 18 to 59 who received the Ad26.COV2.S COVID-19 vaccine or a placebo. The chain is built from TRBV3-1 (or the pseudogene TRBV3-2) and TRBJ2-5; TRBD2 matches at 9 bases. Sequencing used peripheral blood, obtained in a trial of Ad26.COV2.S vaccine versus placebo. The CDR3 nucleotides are TGTGCCAGCAGCCGCGGACTAGCGAGTCAAGAGACCCAGTACTTC. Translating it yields CASSRGLASQETQYF.